This T cell receptor (beta chain) was recorded in a study of patients and donors after allogeneic stem cell transplantation. MiXCR, run by TCRdb on the RT-PCR reads, gives a single entry per CDR3 protein. The table includes about 960,000 distinct CDR3 sequences, roughly 18% detected once. V was pared by 7 bases and J by 3 bases, with 6 bases of the junction left unmatched. In germline, CDR1 is SGHRS, CDR2 YFSETQ. The CDR3 extends over 14 amino acids. The chain joins TRBV5-1 to TRBJ2-3; 9 bases are shared with TRBD2. The material sequenced was blood, either unsorted or a sorted T cell fraction (not recorded which). This TCR derives from a human donor who was either an allogeneic HSCT recipient or a stem cell or donor lymphocyte infusion donor (not recorded which). It is not recorded whose cells these are; they may come from a transplant donor. CDR3 loop: CASASSGATDTQYF. Here the CDR3 DNA reads TGCGCCAGCGCGTCTAGCGGGGCTACAGATACGCAGTATTTT. Using reference TRBV5-1 and TRBJ2-3 for the parts outside the CDR3, the full variable domain is KAGVTQTPRYLIKTRGQQVTLSCSPISGHRSVSWYQQTPGQGLQFLFEYFSETQRNKGNFPGRFSGRQFSNSRSEMNVSTLELGDSALYLCASASSGATDTQYFGPGTRLTVL.